These 28 T cell receptor beta chains were all obtained from the same sample, sequenced in a study of response to subunit inactivated influenza vaccine. TCRdb called the RT-PCR reads again in MiXCR, with one record for every CDR3 protein. The table lists roughly 570,000 distinct CDR3 sequences, around 15% of them singletons. Material: PBMCs from blood, obtained roughly 13 days after vaccination. The receptors shown here come from a man over 45 who received an inactivated influenza vaccine.

This sequence joins TRBV2 and TRBJ2-7; 10 bases agree with TRBD2. Germline values: CDR1 SNHLY, CDR2 FYNNEI. V shed 6 bases and J 3 bases; nucleotides not matched to a gene: 11. The CDR3 is 16 residues long. The CDR3 here is CASSWTSGILDYEQYF. The CDR3 DNA reads as TGTGCCAGCAGCTGGACTAGCGGAATTTTGGACTACGAGCAGTACTTC.

Points on this clonotype: A junction end diverges from the germline sequence, so it may reflect a read error. The CDR3 DNA is TGTGCCGGCAGCTTCGATAATGGACAGGGCGAGCAGTACTTC. Amino acid sequence: CAGSFDNGQGEQYF. The chain has TRBV7-8 and TRBJ2-7, with 8 bases matching TRBD1. This CDR3 has 14 amino acids. Germline CDR1 is SGHVS and CDR2 is FQNEAQ.

This clonotype was observed many times. The chain recombines TRBV10-3 with TRBJ2-5; D is possibly TRBD1 (6 bases). The length of the CDR3 is 11 residues. V was pared by 6 bases and J by 4 bases, with 6 bases between. CDR1 ENHRY and CDR2 SYGVKD come from the germline V gene. CDR3 amino acids: CAIRTGETQYF. The CDR3 DNA is TGTGCCATCAGGACAGGAGAGACCCAGTACTTC.

The chain recombines TRBV7-2 with TRBJ2-4; a weak D match, TRBD1 (5 bases). V was clipped by 1 base and J by 2 bases, with 9 bases between them. The CDR3 spans 15 residues. Per the germline V gene, CDR1 is SGHTA and CDR2 is FQGNSA. The CDR3 reads CASSLVGEPKNIQYF. The DNA of the CDR3 is TGTGCCAGCAGCTTAGTAGGGGAACCCAAAAACATTCAGTACTTC.

The sample holds a few counts of this clonotype. This chain connects TRBV29-1 to TRBJ2-7; 7 nucleotides line up with TRBD1. Germline V gives CDR1 SQVTM, CDR2 ANQGSEA. With V trimmed by 0 bases and J by 3 bases, 8 bases remained unmatched. CDR3 length: 15 residues. In nucleotides, the CDR3 is TGCAGCGTTGAAGATCAATCGACAGGGTTCTACGAGCAGTACTTC. This codes for CSVEDQSTGFYEQYF.

This clonotype was observed a few times. This CDR3 is CASSFGFTPTRKETQYF. CDR3 coding DNA: TGTGCCAGCAGCTTCGGATTCACCCCGACTCGCAAGGAGACCCAGTACTTC. The rearrangement links TRBV5-6 to TRBJ2-5; D not certain. V dropped 2 bases and J dropped 5 bases, with 22 bases sitting between them. Germline-derived CDR1 and CDR2 are SGHDT and YYEEEE. There are 17 residues in the CDR3.

This clonotype was recorded a few times. J is TRBJ1-1 and V is TRBV20-1; D perhaps matches TRBD1 (6 bases). Germline lookup yields CDR1 DFQATT and CDR2 SNEGSKA (reference sequence). The CDR3 covers 12 residues. The V end lost 3 bases, the J end lost 4 bases, and 9 bases lay between the germline ends. The CDR3 protein is CSARKGGTEAFF. The CDR3 nucleotides read TGCAGTGCTAGGAAGGGGGGCACTGAAGCTTTCTTT.

This clonotype was observed at least ten times. V usage is TRBV3-1 and J usage is TRBJ2-5; possibly TRBD2 for D (6 bases). The V end lost 8 bases, the J end lost 2 bases, and 15 bases lay between the germline ends. Germline V CDR1 and CDR2: LGHDT, YNNKEL (reference sequence). The CDR3 is 14 amino acids. The DNA of the CDR3 is TGTGCCAGCCGAGAGCGGGCCCGACAAGAGACCCAGTACTTC. This encodes CASRERARQETQYF.

This chain connects TRBV7-9 to TRBJ2-7, with a tentative D call TRBD2 (5 bases). Germline CDR1 reads SEHNR; CDR2 reads FQNEAQ (reference sequence). Trimming removed 1 base from V and 6 bases from J, with 16 bases in between. The CDR3 runs 15 residues. The CDR3 here is CASSLDGLPGFEQYF. In DNA form, the CDR3 reads TGTGCCAGCAGCTTAGACGGGTTGCCGGGGTTCGAGCAGTACTTC.

Here the CDR3 DNA reads TGTGCCAGCAGCCAACTAGCGGGAGGTCCTGAGCAGTTCTTC. Translating it yields CASSQLAGGPEQFF. The rearrangement uses TRBV7-8 and TRBJ2-1; 12 bases map to TRBD2. The germline gives CDR1 SGHVS, CDR2 FQNEAQ. This CDR3 spans 14 amino acids. The J segment lost 9 bases and the V segment lost 5 bases, leaving 5 bases of the junction unmatched.

This clonotype has more than one count but fewer than ten. The V call is TRBV9, the J call TRBJ2-3, with a tentative D call TRBD1 (5 bases). CDR3 length: 14 amino acids. Germline lookup yields CDR1 SGDLS and CDR2 YYNGEE. The ends were cut back, 0 bases at V and 3 bases at J, with 8 bases in the middle. CDR3 nucleotide sequence: TGTGCCAGCAGCGTAGTTACAGGAACAGATACGCAGTATTTT. Protein sequence: CASSVVTGTDTQYF.

This clonotype was counted many times. The genes are TRBV12-3 or TRBV12-4 and TRBJ2-3; no clear D. This CDR3 has 11 amino acids. V was shortened by 6 bases and J by 2 bases, with 3 bases between the two germline ends. The CDR3: CASRNTDTQYF. The CDR3 DNA is TGTGCCAGCAGGAACACAGATACGCAGTATTTT.

This clonotype showed up just a few times. The V call is TRBV4-3, the J call TRBJ2-7, with 12 bases matching TRBD1. CDR3 length equals 18 residues. Trimming at V came to 1 base and at J to 3 bases, leaving 10 bases not matched to a gene. CDR1 and CDR2 from the germline V gene are LGHNA and YSLEER. CDR3 protein: CASSQVLGTGGGGYEQYF. CDR3 sequence (DNA): TGCGCCAGCAGCCAAGTCCTGGGGACAGGGGGCGGTGGCTACGAGCAGTACTTC.

In its sample, this clonotype was seen a few times. The chain couples TRBV20-1 to TRBJ2-7; a weak D match, TRBD2 (7 bases). This CDR3 spans 13 amino acids. Germline loops: CDR1 DFQATT, CDR2 SNEGSKA (reference sequence). Between the trimmed V and J ends, which lost 3 bases and 2 bases, there was a span of 11 bases. CDR3 protein: CSASGGTTYEQYF. CDR3 DNA: TGCAGTGCTAGCGGGGGGACAACCTACGAGCAGTACTTC.

This clonotype was detected a few times. J is TRBJ2-1 and V is TRBV7-2, with 7 bases fitting TRBD2. Trimming at V came to 3 bases and at J to 7 bases, leaving 9 bases not matched to a gene. The germline V gene has CDR1 SGHTA and CDR2 FQGNSA. The CDR3 has 15 residues. The CDR3 spells CASSFTGGAGNEQFF. DNA for the CDR3: TGTGCCAGCAGCTTCACGGGAGGAGCGGGGAATGAGCAGTTCTTC.

The chain links TRBV12-3 or TRBV12-4 to TRBJ2-4, with D hard to call. Trimming pared 0 bases from V and 0 bases from J, leaving 9 bases between. The CDR3 contains 16 residues. DNA for the CDR3: TGTGCCAGCAGTTTAGCGGTGTCTTTAGCCAAAAACATTCAGTACTTC. As protein: CASSLAVSLAKNIQYF.

This clonotype occurred a few times. J is TRBJ2-1 and V is TRBV6-2 or TRBV6-3, with TRBD2 matching 7 bases. This CDR3 contains 16 residues. J gave up 0 bases and V 7 bases, and 9 bases lay outside the gene matches. Germline-derived CDR1 and CDR2 are MNHEY and SVGEGT. CDR3 amino acids: CASTPGGLDSYNEQFF. CDR3 sequence (DNA): TGTGCCAGCACTCCCGGGGGGTTGGACTCCTACAATGAGCAGTTCTTC.

The chain uses TRBV6-5 and TRBJ2-5, with no clear D. Trimming removed 2 bases at V and 2 bases at J, with 6 bases between. Germline V gives CDR1 MNHEY, CDR2 SVGAGI. This CDR3 contains 13 residues. CDR3 in DNA: TGTGCCAGCAGTTACCCCGAACAAGAGACCCAGTACTTC. Amino acid sequence: CASSYPEQETQYF.

This clonotype was detected a few times. The CDR3 loop reads CSVDQGEGPDTQYF. CDR3 nucleotides: TGCAGCGTTGACCAGGGGGAGGGCCCAGATACGCAGTATTTT. The rearrangement uses TRBV29-1 and TRBJ2-3; D tentatively fits TRBD1 or TRBD2 (7 bases each). Germline CDR1 is SQVTM and CDR2 is ANQGSEA. The CDR3 covers 14 residues. Trimming pared 3 bases from V and 4 bases from J, leaving 14 bases between.

This clonotype was found many times. The chain has TRBV20-1 and TRBJ1-2; D unclear. This CDR3 region has 14 residues. V was shortened by 2 bases and J by 8 bases, with 18 bases between the two germline ends. The germline CDR1 and CDR2 sequences are DFQATT and SNEGSKA (reference sequence). CDR3 amino acids: CSARPLTPGYGYTF. The CDR3 bases are TGCAGTGCTAGACCTCTTACCCCAGGTTACGGCTACACCTTC.

J is TRBJ2-1 and V is TRBV20-1; 7 positions match TRBD1. This CDR3 contains 14 residues. V shed 6 bases and J 7 bases; nucleotides not matched to a gene: 12. The germline V gene has CDR1 DFQATT and CDR2 SNEGSKA (reference sequence). CDR3 nucleotide sequence: TGCAGTGCAGGCACAGGGGCCAATTGGAATGAGCAGTTCTTC. It codes for CSAGTGANWNEQFF.

The V gene is TRBV29-1, the J gene TRBJ2-3; D not certain. Trimming shortened V by 8 bases and J by 10 bases, and 19 bases separated the two germline ends. Germline V lookup: CDR1 SQVTM, CDR2 ANQGSEA. The CDR3 has 12 residues. CDR3 in amino acids: CSSHMFSEAQYF. Written as DNA, the CDR3 is TGCAGCTCTCATATGTTCTCCGAAGCGCAGTATTTT.

The rearrangement links TRBV5-1 to TRBJ2-1, with TRBD2 as a possible D gene (5 bases). Germline lookup yields CDR1 SGHRS and CDR2 YFSETQ. Between the trimmed V and J ends, which lost 1 base and 8 bases, there was a span of 7 bases. The CDR3 consists of 12 residues. The CDR3 sequence is CASSLLEDEQFF. CDR3 sequence (DNA): TGCGCCAGCAGCTTGCTGGAGGATGAGCAGTTCTTC.

The chain joins TRBV28 to TRBJ2-3, with D maybe TRBD2 (6 bases). This CDR3 region has 16 residues. Trimming took 6 bases from V and 0 from J, leaving 16 bases between them. CDR1 is MDHEN and CDR2 is SYDVKM in the germline V gene. CDR3 residues: CASRGDWRTSTDTQYF. DNA for the CDR3: TGTGCCAGCAGGGGGGACTGGAGAACTAGCACAGATACGCAGTATTTT.

The chain recombines TRBV20-1 with TRBJ2-7; D is unclear. Between the trimmed V and J ends, which lost 1 base and 2 bases, there was a span of 12 bases. CDR3 length: 14 residues. CDR1 and CDR2 from the germline V gene are DFQATT and SNEGSKA (reference sequence). CDR3 region: CSARVDGKPYEQYF. In DNA form, the CDR3 reads TGCAGTGCTAGAGTGGATGGGAAACCCTACGAGCAGTACTTC.

In its sample, this clonotype was seen a few times. V usage is TRBV12-3 or TRBV12-4 and J usage is TRBJ1-5; unclear D gene. The CDR3 is made up of 18 amino acids. Trimming took 5 bases from V and 2 from J, leaving 22 bases between them. The CDR3 spells CASSPQRTVLMGNQPQHF. CDR3 coding DNA: TGTGCCAGCAGTCCCCAGAGGACTGTGCTTATGGGCAATCAGCCCCAGCATTTT.

The rearrangement links TRBV5-1 to TRBJ2-2; D is unresolved. This CDR3 spans 13 amino acids. The germline CDR1 and CDR2 sequences are SGHRS and YFSETQ. V was shortened by 1 base and J by 4 bases, with 5 bases between the two germline ends. The CDR3 sequence: CASSLTFTGELFF. CDR3 nucleotide sequence: TGCGCCAGCAGCTTGACTTTCACCGGGGAGCTGTTTTTT.

This clonotype was seen many times. This chain connects TRBV5-5 to TRBJ1-4; 8 bases line up with TRBD1. The J segment lost 0 bases and the V segment lost 6 bases, leaving 7 bases of the junction unmatched. This CDR3 comprises 16 residues. Germline lookup yields CDR1 SGHKS and CDR2 YYEKEE (reference sequence). CDR3: CASNTGGVATNEKLFF. The CDR3 region has the DNA TGTGCCAGCAACACAGGGGGAGTTGCAACTAATGAAAAACTGTTTTTT. The full variable domain, rest sourced from reference TRBV5-5 and TRBJ1-4, is DAGVTQSPTHLIKTRGQQVTLRCSPISGHKSVSWYQQVLGQGPQFIFQYYEKEERGRGNFPDRFSARQFPNYSSELNVNALLLGDSALYLCASNTGGVATNEKLFFGSGTQLSVL.